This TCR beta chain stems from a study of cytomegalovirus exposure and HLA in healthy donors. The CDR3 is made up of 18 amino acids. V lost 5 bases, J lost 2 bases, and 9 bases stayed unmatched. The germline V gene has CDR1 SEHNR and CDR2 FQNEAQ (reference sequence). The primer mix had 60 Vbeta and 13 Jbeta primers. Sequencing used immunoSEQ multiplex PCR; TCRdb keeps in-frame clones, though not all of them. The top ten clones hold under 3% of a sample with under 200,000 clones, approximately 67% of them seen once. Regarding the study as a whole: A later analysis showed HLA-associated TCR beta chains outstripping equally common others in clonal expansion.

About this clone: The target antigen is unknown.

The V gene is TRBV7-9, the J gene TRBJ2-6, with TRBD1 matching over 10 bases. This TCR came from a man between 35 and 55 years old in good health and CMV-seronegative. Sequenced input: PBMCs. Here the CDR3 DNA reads TGTGCCAGCAGCCACCGGGACAGGGGCCCCGCTGGGGCCAACGTCCTGACTTTC. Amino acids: CASSHRDRGPAGANVLTF.